Listed below are T cell receptor beta chains from one sample, sequenced in a study of molecular identifiers for immune sequencing clone quantification. TCRdb used MiXCR to reprocess the PCR reads, holding one entry per CDR3 protein. Altogether around 460,000 distinct CDR3 sequences are present, 20% to 25% being singletons, with the ten largest covering approximately 0.8%. The sequencing input was naive CD8+ T cells from blood, with Jurkat cell RNA spiked in. The source is a human donor in good health. Some libraries in this study had Jurkat cell RNA spiked in. The CDR3 runs from the conserved cysteine through the conserved F or W. D genes are given only for firm matches. Size values are once, few and many counts, or a class for expanded clones, and some rows have none.

v_call: TRBV7-9; j_call: TRBJ1-2; d_call: .; clone_size: few; cdr3_aa: CASSLAWGGYGYTF; cdr3_nt: TGTGCCAGCAGCTTAGCTTGGGGTGGATATGGCTACACCTTC
v_call: TRBV4-1; j_call: TRBJ2-3; d_call: TRBD2; clone_size: .; cdr3_aa: CASSQVTSGTTDTQYF; cdr3_nt: TGCGCCAGCAGCCAAGTGACTAGCGGGACCACAGATACGCAGTATTTT
v_call: TRBV27; j_call: TRBJ2-5; d_call: .; clone_size: .; cdr3_aa: CASSFGVSETQYF; cdr3_nt: TGTGCCAGCAGTTTTGGGGTTAGTGAGACCCAGTACTTC
v_call: TRBV4-1; j_call: TRBJ1-5; d_call: TRBD1; clone_size: many; cdr3_aa: CASSQPGQGGQPQHF; cdr3_nt: TGCGCCAGCAGCCAACCGGGACAGGGCGGTCAGCCCCAGCATTTT
v_call: TRBV7-8; j_call: TRBJ1-5; d_call: TRBD1; clone_size: many; cdr3_aa: CASSRYSRDSSNQPQHF; cdr3_nt: TGTGCCAGCAGCAGATACTCCCGGGACAGTAGCAATCAGCCCCAGCATTTT
v_call: TRBV27; j_call: TRBJ2-3; d_call: TRBD2; clone_size: many; cdr3_aa: CASSPLLAGETDTQYF; cdr3_nt: TGTGCCAGCAGTCCACTACTAGCGGGAGAGACAGATACGCAGTATTTT
v_call: TRBV10-3; j_call: TRBJ2-7; d_call: TRBD2; clone_size: .; cdr3_aa: CAISESGGSSYEQYF; cdr3_nt: TGTGCCATCAGTGAGTCTGGCGGGAGTTCCTACGAGCAGTACTTC
v_call: TRBV20-1; j_call: TRBJ1-1; d_call: .; clone_size: few; cdr3_aa: CSAREVATEAFF; cdr3_nt: TGCAGTGCTAGGGAAGTCGCCACTGAAGCTTTCTTT
v_call: TRBV7-9; j_call: TRBJ1-1; d_call: .; clone_size: few; cdr3_aa: CASSSHGTSTTEAFF; cdr3_nt: TGTGCCAGCAGCTCGCATGGAACGAGCACCACTGAAGCTTTCTTT
v_call: TRBV5-6; j_call: TRBJ2-7; d_call: .; clone_size: .; cdr3_aa: CASSLWAGGEQCF; cdr3_nt: TGTGCCAGCAGCTTGTGGGCAGGTGGCGAGCAGTGCTTC
v_call: TRBV30; j_call: TRBJ2-3; d_call: TRBD2; clone_size: .; cdr3_aa: CAWSVLAGTSTDTQYF; cdr3_nt: TGTGCCTGGAGTGTACTAGCGGGGACCAGCACAGATACGCAGTATTTT
v_call: TRBV7-9; j_call: TRBJ1-4; d_call: .; clone_size: few; cdr3_aa: CASSHTRGYEKLFF; cdr3_nt: TGTGCCAGCAGCCATACACGGGGTTACGAAAAACTGTTTTTT
v_call: TRBV29-1; j_call: TRBJ2-3; d_call: .; clone_size: many; cdr3_aa: CSVRVDSDTQYF; cdr3_nt: TGCAGCGTCCGGGTAGATTCAGATACGCAGTATTTT
v_call: TRBV5-4; j_call: TRBJ1-1; d_call: .; clone_size: many; cdr3_aa: CASSVPSGSTEAFF; cdr3_nt: TGTGCCAGCAGCGTGCCGTCCGGGAGCACTGAAGCTTTCTTT
v_call: TRBV20-1; j_call: TRBJ2-7; d_call: .; clone_size: .; cdr3_aa: CSARGQAYYYEQYF; cdr3_nt: TGCAGTGCTAGAGGGCAGGCGTACTACTACGAGCAGTACTTC
v_call: TRBV7-9; j_call: TRBJ2-7; d_call: TRBD2; clone_size: many; cdr3_aa: CASSSPARGAYEQYF; cdr3_nt: TGTGCCAGCAGCTCCCCGGCGCGGGGGGCGTACGAGCAGTACTTC
v_call: TRBV4-3; j_call: TRBJ2-3; d_call: .; clone_size: many; cdr3_aa: CASSPTRQRTDTQYF; cdr3_nt: TGCGCCAGCAGCCCCACGCGGCAGCGCACAGATACGCAGTATTTT
v_call: TRBV29-1; j_call: TRBJ1-1; d_call: .; clone_size: many; cdr3_aa: CSADDGLTEAFF; cdr3_nt: TGCAGCGCGGATGATGGGTTGACTGAAGCTTTCTTT
v_call: TRBV28; j_call: TRBJ2-7; d_call: .; clone_size: many; cdr3_aa: CASQLGEVYEQYF; cdr3_nt: TGTGCCAGCCAACTAGGGGAAGTTTACGAGCAGTACTTC
v_call: TRBV4-1; j_call: TRBJ1-3; d_call: .; clone_size: many; cdr3_aa: CASSQDRETSGNTIYF; cdr3_nt: TGCGCCAGCAGCCAAGATCGGGAGACCTCTGGAAACACCATATATTTT
v_call: TRBV7-2; j_call: TRBJ1-1; d_call: TRBD1; clone_size: many; cdr3_aa: CASSSGTGTEAFF; cdr3_nt: TGTGCCAGCAGCTCCGGGACAGGGACTGAAGCTTTCTTT
v_call: TRBV6-1; j_call: TRBJ2-7; d_call: TRBD1; clone_size: many; cdr3_aa: CASRNRGYEQYF; cdr3_nt: TGTGCCAGCAGGAACAGGGGCTACGAGCAGTACTTC
v_call: TRBV11-2; j_call: TRBJ2-1; d_call: TRBD1; clone_size: .; cdr3_aa: CASSLIGFLTGDEQFF; cdr3_nt: TGTGCCAGCAGCTTAATCGGTTTTCTGACAGGGGATGAGCAGTTCTTC
v_call: TRBV4-3; j_call: TRBJ2-3; d_call: .; clone_size: few; cdr3_aa: CASSQDRYGPLGDTQYF; cdr3_nt: TGCGCCAGCAGCCAAGATCGGTACGGTCCATTGGGAGATACGCAGTATTTT
v_call: TRBV27; j_call: TRBJ1-5; d_call: .; clone_size: .; cdr3_aa: CASSFGGNSNQPQHF; cdr3_nt: TGTGCCAGCAGTTTTGGAGGAAATAGCAATCAGCCCCAGCATTTT
v_call: TRBV19; j_call: TRBJ1-2; d_call: .; clone_size: .; cdr3_aa: CASSMTSGAVDGYTF; cdr3_nt: TGTGCCAGTAGTATGACTTCAGGGGCGGTCGATGGCTACACCTTC